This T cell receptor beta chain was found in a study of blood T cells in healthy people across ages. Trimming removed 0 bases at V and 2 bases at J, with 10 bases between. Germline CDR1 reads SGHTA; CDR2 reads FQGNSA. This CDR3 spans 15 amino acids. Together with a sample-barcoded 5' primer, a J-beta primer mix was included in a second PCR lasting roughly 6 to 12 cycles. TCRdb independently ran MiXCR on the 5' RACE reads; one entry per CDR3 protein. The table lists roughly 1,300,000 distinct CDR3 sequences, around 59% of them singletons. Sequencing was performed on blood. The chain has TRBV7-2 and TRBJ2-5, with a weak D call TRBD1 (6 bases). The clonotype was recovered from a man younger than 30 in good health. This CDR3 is CASSLAPDRQETQYF. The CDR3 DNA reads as TGTGCCAGCAGCTTAGCCCCCGACAGGCAAGAGACCCAGTACTTC.